This record concerns one TCR beta chain sequence. The entry originates in a study of blood T cell repertoires in COVID-19. Study details: Some COVID-19 samples were acute and others convalescent; all came from the United States, Italy and Spain. PBMCs, B-cell-depleted T cells, or T cells provided the cDNA or gDNA that made up the material.

Per the original methods: Amplification with reference gene primers provided the estimates of nucleated cell counts. Sequencing was performed with immunoSEQ multiplex PCR; in TCRdb, only in-frame clones are kept and a portion is missing. The DNA gave D and trimming, while V, J and clone size come from that table. Among more than 100,000 clones, roughly 83% were seen once, and the ten largest hold 1.1% to 1.5%. The CDR3 consists of 12 residues. Trimming took off 5 bases at V and 7 bases at J, with 9 bases between the two ends. Input material: peripheral blood. The chain couples TRBV12-3 or TRBV12-4 to TRBJ2-1; D is ambiguous. The sequence derives from a man aged 60 to 69 with acute or convalescent COVID-19. CDR3 sequence reads: CASSPFSNEQFF. The DNA of the CDR3 is TGTGCCAGCAGTCCGTTTTCGAATGAGCAGTTCTTC.